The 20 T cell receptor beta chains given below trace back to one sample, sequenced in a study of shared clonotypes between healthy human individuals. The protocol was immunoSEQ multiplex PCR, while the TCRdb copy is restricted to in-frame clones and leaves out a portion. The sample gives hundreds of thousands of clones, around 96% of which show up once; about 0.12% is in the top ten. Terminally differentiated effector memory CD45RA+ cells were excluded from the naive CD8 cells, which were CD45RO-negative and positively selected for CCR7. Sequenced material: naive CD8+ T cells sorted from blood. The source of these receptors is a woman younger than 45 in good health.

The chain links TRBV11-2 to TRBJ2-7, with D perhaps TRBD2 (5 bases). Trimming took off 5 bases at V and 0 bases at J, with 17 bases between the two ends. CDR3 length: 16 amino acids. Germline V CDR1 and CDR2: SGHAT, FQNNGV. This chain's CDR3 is CASSPLPSKNSYEQYF. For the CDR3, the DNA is TGTGCCAGCAGCCCTCTCCCTAGCAAGAACTCCTACGAGCAGTACTTC.

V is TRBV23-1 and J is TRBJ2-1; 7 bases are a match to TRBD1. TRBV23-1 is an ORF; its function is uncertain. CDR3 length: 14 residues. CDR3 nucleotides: TGCGCACGGTACAGGGGCCCTTCCTACAATGAGCAGTTCTTC. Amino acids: CARYRGPSYNEQFF.

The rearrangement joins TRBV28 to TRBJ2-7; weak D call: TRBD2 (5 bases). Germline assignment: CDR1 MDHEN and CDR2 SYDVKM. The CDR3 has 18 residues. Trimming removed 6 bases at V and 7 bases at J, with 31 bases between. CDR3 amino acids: CASSEPSNSGPPRGEQYF. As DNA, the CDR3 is TGTGCCAGCAGCGAACCTTCGAACTCCGGGCCCCCCCGGGGAGAGCAGTACTTC.

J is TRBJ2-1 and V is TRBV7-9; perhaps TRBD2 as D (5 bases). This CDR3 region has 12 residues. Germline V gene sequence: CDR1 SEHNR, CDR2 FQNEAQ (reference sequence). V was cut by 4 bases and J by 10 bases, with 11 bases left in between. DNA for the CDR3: TGTGCCAGCAGCTCTTCGACTATAGAGCAGTTCTTC. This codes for CASSSSTIEQFF.

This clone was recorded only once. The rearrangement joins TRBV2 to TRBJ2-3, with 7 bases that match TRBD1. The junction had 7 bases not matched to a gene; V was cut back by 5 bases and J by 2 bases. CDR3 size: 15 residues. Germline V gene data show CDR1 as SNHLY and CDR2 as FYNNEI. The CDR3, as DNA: TGTGCCAGCAGTCCCGGACAGGCAAACACAGATACGCAGTATTTT. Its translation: CASSPGQANTDTQYF.

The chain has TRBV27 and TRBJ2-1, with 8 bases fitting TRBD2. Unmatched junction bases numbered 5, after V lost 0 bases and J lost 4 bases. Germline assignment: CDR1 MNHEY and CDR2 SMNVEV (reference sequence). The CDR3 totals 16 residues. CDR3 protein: CASSLSSGEIYNEQFF. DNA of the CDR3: TGTGCCAGCAGTTTATCTAGCGGGGAGATATACAATGAGCAGTTCTTC.

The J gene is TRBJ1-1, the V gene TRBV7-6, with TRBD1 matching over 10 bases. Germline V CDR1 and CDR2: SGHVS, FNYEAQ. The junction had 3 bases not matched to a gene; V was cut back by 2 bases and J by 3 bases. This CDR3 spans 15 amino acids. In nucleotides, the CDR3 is TGTGCCAGCAGCTTACCGGGACAGGGGTACACTGAAGCTTTCTTT. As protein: CASSLPGQGYTEAFF.

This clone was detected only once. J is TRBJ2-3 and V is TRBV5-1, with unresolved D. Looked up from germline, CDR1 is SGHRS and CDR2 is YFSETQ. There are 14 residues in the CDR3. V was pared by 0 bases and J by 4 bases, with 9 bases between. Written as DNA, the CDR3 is TGCGCCAGCAGCTTGGTGGGTTCATCAGATACGCAGTATTTT. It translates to CASSLVGSSDTQYF.

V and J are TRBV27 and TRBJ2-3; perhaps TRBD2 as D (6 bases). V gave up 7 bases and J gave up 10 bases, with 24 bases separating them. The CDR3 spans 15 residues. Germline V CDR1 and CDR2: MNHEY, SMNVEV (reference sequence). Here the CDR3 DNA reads TGTGCCAGCATGGGGGGTGTTCGGGATCGCCAGGCGCAGTATTTT. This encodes CASMGGVRDRQAQYF.

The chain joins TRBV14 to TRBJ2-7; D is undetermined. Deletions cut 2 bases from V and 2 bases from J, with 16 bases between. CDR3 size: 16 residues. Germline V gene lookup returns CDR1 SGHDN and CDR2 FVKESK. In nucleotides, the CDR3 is TGTGCCAGCAGCCAATCCAACAGCGACACCCCCTACGAGCAGTACTTC. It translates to CASSQSNSDTPYEQYF.

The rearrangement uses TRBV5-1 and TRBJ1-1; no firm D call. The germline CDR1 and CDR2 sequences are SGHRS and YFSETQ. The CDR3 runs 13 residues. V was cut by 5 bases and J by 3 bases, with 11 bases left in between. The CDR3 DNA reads TGCGCCAGCAGGGGGAGGGCTGACACTGAAGCTTTCTTT. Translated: CASRGRADTEAFF.

CDR3 nucleotides: TGTGCCACCAGCAGGCCAACTCCGGGACAGGGAATCTCCTACGAGCAGTACTTC. This sequence encodes CATSRPTPGQGISYEQYF. The chain carries TRBV15 and TRBJ2-7, with 9 bases aligning to TRBD1. V was pared by 3 bases and J by 0 bases, with 12 bases of the junction left unmatched. Germline assignment: CDR1 LNHNV and CDR2 YYDKDF (reference sequence). The CDR3 is 18 residues long.

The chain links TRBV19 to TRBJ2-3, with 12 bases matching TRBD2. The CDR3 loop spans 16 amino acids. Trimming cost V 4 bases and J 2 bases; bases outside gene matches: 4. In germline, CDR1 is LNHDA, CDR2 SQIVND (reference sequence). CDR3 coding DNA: TGTGCCAGTAGTAGACTAGCGGGAGTTCTCACAGATACGCAGTATTTT. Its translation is CASSRLAGVLTDTQYF.

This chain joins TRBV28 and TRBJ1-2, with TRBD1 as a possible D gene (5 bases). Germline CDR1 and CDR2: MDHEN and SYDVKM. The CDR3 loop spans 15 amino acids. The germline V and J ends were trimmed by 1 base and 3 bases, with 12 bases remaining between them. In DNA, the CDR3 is TGTGCCAGCAGTTTATTTGGTTGGGGGGACTATGGCTACACCTTC. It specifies CASSLFGWGDYGYTF.

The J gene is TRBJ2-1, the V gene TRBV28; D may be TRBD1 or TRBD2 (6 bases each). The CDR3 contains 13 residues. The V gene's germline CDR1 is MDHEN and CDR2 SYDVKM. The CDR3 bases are TGTGAAGTTAGGGGGGAATGGTTCAATGAGCAGTTCTTC. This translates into CEVRGEWFNEQFF.

CDR3 in DNA: TGTGCCAGCAGTGAACAGAATTACCGGGACAGAAGCACAGATACGCAGTATTTT. As protein: CASSEQNYRDRSTDTQYF. This chain joins TRBV2 and TRBJ2-3; 7 bases match TRBD1. CDR1 is SNHLY and CDR2 is FYNNEI in the germline V gene. J lost 0 bases, V lost 2 bases, and 11 bases had no gene match. There are 18 residues in the CDR3.

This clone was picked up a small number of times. The CDR3 reads CSVELPTYEQYF. CDR3 sequence (DNA): TGCAGCGTTGAACTACCGACCTACGAGCAGTACTTC. The chain couples TRBV29-1 to TRBJ2-7; D unresolved. The CDR3 runs 12 residues. Looked up from germline, CDR1 is SQVTM and CDR2 is ANQGSEA. Trimming pared 2 bases from V and 2 bases from J, leaving 7 bases between.

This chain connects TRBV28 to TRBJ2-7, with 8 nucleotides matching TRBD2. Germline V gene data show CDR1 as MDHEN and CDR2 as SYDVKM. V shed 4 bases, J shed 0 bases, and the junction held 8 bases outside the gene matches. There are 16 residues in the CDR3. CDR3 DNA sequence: TGTGCCAGCAGTTCCCGGGAGGGCATAGGCTCCTACGAGCAGTACTTC. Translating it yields CASSSREGIGSYEQYF.

CDR3 bases: TGTGCCAGCAGCTTAGCCGACGGCTCTGGAAACACCATATATTTT. Translated: CASSLADGSGNTIYF. This chain links TRBV11-2 with TRBJ1-3, with D uncertain. CDR1 and CDR2 from the germline V gene are SGHAT and FQNNGV. This CDR3 region has 15 residues. Trimming removed 1 base from V and 0 bases from J, with 7 bases in between.

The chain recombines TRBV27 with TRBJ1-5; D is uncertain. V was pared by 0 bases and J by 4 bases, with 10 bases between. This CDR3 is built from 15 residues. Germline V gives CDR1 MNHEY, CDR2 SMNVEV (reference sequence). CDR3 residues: CASSLSALGNQPQHF. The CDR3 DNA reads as TGTGCCAGCAGTTTATCGGCTTTGGGGAATCAGCCCCAGCATTTT.